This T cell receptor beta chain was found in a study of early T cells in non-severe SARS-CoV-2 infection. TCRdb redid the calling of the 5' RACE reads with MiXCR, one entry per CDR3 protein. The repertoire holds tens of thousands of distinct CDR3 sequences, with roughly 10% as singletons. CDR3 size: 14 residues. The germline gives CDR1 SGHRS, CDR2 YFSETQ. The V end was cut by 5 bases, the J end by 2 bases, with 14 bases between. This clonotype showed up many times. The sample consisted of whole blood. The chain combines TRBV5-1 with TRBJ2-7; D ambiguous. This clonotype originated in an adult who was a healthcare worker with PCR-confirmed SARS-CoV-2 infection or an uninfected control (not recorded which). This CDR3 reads CASSSVVSTYEQYF. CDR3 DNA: TGCGCCAGCAGTTCGGTGGTTTCCACCTACGAGCAGTACTTC.